This TCR beta chain was obtained from a study of blood T cell repertoires in COVID-19. Assay: immunoSEQ multiplex PCR; the TCRdb copy retains only in-frame clones and omits some. The data contain 350,000 or so clones, over 85% of them singletons. Germline loops: CDR1 SGHRS, CDR2 YFSETQ. This CDR3 is built from 16 residues. Trimming left V 0 bases short and J 7 bases short, with 16 bases between. The chain links TRBV5-1 to TRBJ2-2; no clear D. The material sequenced was peripheral blood. This receptor was identified in a woman aged 60-70 years with COVID-19, enrolled during active disease. The CDR3 region has the DNA TGCGCCAGCAGCTTGGCCTGGCTCCAAACAGACGGGGAGCTGTTTTTT. Its translation: CASSLAWLQTDGELFF.